The clone carrying this TCR beta chain was observed many times. This sample is part of a study of blood T cells in healthy people across ages. For the second PCR, which ran for about 6 to 11 cycles, a sample-barcoded 5' primer and a J-beta primer mix were used. Using its own MiXCR run on the 5' RACE reads, TCRdb lists one record per CDR3 protein. The sample lists about 690,000 distinct CDR3 sequences, 40% to 45% seen once, with 25% to 35% in the top ten. The J segment lost 4 bases and the V segment lost 3 bases, leaving 4 bases of the junction unmatched. Germline CDR1 reads DFQATT; CDR2 reads SNEGSKA (reference sequence). There are 13 residues in the CDR3.

This rearrangement joins TRBV20-1 to TRBJ2-3; 7 nucleotides align to TRBD2. Specimen: blood. This receptor was taken from a man older than 75 in good health. The CDR3 sequence is CSARRETPDTQYF. The CDR3, as DNA: TGCAGTGCTAGGCGGGAGACCCCAGATACGCAGTATTTT.